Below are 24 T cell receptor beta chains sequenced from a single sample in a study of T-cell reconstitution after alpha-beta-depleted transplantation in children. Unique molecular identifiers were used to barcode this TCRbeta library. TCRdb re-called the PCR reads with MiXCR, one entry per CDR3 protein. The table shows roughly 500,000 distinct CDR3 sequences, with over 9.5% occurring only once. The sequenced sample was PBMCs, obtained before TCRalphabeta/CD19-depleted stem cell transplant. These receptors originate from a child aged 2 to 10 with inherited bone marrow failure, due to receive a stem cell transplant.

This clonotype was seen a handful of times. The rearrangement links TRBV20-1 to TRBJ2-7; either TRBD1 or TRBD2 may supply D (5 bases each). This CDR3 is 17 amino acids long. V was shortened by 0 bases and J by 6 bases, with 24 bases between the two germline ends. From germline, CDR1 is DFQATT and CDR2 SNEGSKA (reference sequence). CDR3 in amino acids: CSARDIVSGTKLSEQYF. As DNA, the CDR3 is TGCAGTGCTAGAGATATCGTCTCCGGGACGAAACTCTCCGAGCAGTACTTC.

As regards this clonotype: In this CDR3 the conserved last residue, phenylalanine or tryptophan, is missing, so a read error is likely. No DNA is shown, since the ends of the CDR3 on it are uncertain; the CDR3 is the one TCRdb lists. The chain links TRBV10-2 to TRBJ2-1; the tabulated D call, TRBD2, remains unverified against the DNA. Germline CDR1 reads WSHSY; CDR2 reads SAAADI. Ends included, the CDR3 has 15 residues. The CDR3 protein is CASSPMWGTSGSRKL.

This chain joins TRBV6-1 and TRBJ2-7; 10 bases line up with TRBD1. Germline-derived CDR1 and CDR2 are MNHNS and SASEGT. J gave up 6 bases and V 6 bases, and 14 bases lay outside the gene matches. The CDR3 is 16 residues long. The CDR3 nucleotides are TGTGCCAGCAGCCGAGAGCCGGGACAGGGGAGCAGCGAGCAGTACTTC. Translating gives CASSREPGQGSSEQYF.

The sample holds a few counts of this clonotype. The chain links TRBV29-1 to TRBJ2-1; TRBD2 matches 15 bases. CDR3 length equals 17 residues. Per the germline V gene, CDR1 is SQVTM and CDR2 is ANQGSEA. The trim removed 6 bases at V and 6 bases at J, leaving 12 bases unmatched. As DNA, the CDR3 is TGCAGCGTCAGAGGACTAGCGGGAGGGCCGGTGGGCAATGAGCAGTTCTTC. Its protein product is CSVRGLAGGPVGNEQFF.

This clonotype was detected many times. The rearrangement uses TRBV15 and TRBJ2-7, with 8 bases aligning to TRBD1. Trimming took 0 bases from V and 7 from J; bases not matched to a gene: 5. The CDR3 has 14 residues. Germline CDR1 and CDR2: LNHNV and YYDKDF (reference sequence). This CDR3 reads CATSRDQGAGEQYF. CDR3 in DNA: TGTGCCACCAGCAGAGATCAGGGGGCTGGGGAGCAGTACTTC.

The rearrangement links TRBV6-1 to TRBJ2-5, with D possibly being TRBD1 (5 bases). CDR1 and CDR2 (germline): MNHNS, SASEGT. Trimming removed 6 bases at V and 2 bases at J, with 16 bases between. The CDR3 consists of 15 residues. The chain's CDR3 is CASSSGIRGQETQYF. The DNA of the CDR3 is TGTGCCAGCAGCTCAGGGATCCGTGGGCAAGAGACCCAGTACTTC.

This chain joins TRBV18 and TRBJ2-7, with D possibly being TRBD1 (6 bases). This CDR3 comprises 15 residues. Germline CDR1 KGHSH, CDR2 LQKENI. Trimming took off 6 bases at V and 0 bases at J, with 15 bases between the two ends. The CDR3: CASSDRDTPSYEQYF. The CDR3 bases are TGTGCCAGCTCCGACCGGGACACCCCCTCCTACGAGCAGTACTTC.

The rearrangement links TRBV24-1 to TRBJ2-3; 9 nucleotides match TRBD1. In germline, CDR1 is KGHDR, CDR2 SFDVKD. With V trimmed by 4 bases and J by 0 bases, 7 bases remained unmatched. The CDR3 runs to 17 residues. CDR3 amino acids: CATSDPGTGSSTDTQYF. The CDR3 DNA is TGTGCCACCAGTGACCCAGGGACAGGGTCCAGCACAGATACGCAGTATTTT.

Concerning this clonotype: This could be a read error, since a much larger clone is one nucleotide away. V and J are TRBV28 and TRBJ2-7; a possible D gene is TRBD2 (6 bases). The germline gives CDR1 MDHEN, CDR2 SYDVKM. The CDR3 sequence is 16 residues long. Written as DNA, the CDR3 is TGTGCCAGCTATCCGGCAATGGGCGGGAAGTCCTACGCGCAGTACTTC. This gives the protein CASYPAMGGKSYAQYF.

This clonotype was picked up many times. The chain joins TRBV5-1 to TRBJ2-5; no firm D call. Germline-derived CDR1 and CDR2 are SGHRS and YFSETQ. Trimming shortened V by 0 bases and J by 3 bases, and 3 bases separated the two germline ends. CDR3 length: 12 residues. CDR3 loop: CASSLEKETQYF. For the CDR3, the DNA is TGCGCCAGCAGCTTGGAAAAAGAGACCCAGTACTTC.

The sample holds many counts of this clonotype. Here the CDR3 DNA reads TGTGCCAGCAGCCCGGGACTAGGGTCCTACAATGAGCAGTTCTTC. This codes for CASSPGLGSYNEQFF. V gene TRBV7-9 combines with J gene TRBJ2-1, with 8 bases matching TRBD2. Germline V lookup: CDR1 SEHNR, CDR2 FQNEAQ (reference sequence). The trim removed 5 bases at V and 1 base at J, leaving 4 bases unmatched. The CDR3 is made up of 15 amino acids.

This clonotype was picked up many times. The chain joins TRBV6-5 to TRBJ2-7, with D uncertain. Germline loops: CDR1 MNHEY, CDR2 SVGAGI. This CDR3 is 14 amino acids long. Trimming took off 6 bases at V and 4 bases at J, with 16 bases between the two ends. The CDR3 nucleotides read TGTGCCAGCAGCTATGGGTCCGGCCCATACGAGCAGTACTTC. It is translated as CASSYGSGPYEQYF.

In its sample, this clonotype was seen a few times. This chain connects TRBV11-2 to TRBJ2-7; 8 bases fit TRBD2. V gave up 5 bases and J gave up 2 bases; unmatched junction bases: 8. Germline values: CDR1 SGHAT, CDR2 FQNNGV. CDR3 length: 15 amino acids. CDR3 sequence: CASSVQAGEAYEQYF. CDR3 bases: TGTGCCAGCAGCGTTCAAGCGGGGGAAGCCTACGAGCAGTACTTC.

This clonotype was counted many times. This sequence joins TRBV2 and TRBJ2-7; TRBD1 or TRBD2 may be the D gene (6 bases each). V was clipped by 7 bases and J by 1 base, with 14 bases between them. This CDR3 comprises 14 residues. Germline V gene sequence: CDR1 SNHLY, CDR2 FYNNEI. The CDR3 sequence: CASTPTGLSYEQYF. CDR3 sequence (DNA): TGTGCCAGCACCCCGACAGGACTATCCTACGAGCAGTACTTC.

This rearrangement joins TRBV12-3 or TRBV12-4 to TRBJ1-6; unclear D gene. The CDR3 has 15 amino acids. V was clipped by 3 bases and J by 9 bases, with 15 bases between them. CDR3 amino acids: CASSLSQAWGSPLHF. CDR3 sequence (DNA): TGTGCCAGCAGTTTGTCGCAGGCTTGGGGTTCACCCCTCCACTTT.

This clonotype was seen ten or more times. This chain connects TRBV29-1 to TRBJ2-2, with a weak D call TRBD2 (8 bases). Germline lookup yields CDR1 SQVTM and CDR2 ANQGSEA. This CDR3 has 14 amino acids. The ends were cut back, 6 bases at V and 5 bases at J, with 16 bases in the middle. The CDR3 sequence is CSVIVAGQTGELFF. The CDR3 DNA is TGCAGCGTCATCGTAGCGGGACAGACCGGGGAGCTGTTTTTT.

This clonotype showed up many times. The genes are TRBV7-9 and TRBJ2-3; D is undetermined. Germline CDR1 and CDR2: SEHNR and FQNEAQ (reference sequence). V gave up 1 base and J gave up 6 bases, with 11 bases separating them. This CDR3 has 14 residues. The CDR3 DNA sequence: TGTGCCAGCAGCTTAGTACTGTCGGCTGATACGCAGTATTTT. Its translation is CASSLVLSADTQYF.

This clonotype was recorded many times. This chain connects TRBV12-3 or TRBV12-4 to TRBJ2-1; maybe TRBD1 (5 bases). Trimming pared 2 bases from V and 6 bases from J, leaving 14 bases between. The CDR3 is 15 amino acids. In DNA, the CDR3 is TGTGCCAGCAGTTTACGACAGCCCCTCGGCAATGAGCAGTTCTTC. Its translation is CASSLRQPLGNEQFF.

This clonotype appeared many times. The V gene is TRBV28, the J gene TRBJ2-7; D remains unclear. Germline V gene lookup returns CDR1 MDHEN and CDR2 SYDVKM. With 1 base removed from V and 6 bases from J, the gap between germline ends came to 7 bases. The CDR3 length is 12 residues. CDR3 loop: CASSLYGREQYF. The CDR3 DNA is TGTGCCAGCAGTTTATACGGGCGCGAGCAGTACTTC.

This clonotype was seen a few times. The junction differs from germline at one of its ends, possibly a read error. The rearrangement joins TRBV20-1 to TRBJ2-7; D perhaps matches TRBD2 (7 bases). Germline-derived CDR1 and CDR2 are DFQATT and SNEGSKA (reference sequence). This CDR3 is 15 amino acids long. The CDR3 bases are TGCAGTGCCAGAGGGGGGGGGGCGCTGGGACTCGAGCAGTACTTC. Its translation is CSARGGGALGLEQYF.

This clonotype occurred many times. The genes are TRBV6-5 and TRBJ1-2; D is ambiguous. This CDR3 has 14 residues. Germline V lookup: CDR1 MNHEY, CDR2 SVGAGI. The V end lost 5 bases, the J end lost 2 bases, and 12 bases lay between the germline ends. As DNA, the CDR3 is TGTGCCAGCAGTCCCTACGGGCCCAACTATGGCTACACCTTC. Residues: CASSPYGPNYGYTF.

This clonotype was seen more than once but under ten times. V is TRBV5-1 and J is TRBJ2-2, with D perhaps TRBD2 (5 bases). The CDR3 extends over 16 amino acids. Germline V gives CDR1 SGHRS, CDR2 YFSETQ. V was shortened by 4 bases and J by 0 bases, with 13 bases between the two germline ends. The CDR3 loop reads CASSPFERTNTGELFF. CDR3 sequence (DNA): TGCGCCAGCAGCCCCTTTGAGCGGACGAACACCGGGGAGCTGTTTTTT.

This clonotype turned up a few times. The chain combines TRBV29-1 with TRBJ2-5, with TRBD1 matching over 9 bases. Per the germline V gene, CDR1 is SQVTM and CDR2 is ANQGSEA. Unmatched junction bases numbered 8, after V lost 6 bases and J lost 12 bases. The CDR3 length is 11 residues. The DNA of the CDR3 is TGCAGCGTGGCCGGGACAGGGAACGAGTACTTC. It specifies CSVAGTGNEYF.

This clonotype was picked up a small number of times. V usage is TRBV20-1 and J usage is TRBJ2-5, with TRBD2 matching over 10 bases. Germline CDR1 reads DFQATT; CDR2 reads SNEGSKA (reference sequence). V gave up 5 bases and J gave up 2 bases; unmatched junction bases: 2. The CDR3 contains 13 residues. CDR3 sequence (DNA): TGCAGTGCTCATAGCGGGGGGCAAGAGACCCAGTACTTC. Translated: CSAHSGGQETQYF.